A single sample gave rise to the 9 T cell receptor beta chains below, sequenced in a study of shared clonotypes between healthy human individuals. Produced via immunoSEQ multiplex PCR; TCRdb's table is partial and in-frame only. The sample records roughly 480,000 clones, about 80% being singletons. The sample consisted of PBMCs. Source of these receptors: a woman in her thirties or forties in good health. Some clones in this sample may be carry-over from other donors' samples.

The V call is TRBV18, the J call TRBJ1-1; TRBD1 agrees at 10 bases. Germline CDR1 reads KGHSH; CDR2 reads LQKENI. J gave up 2 bases and V 6 bases, and 3 bases lay outside the gene matches. The CDR3 spans 14 residues. CDR3 nucleotides: TGTGCCAGCTCTCAGACAGGGGGCAACACTGAAGCTTTCTTT. Protein sequence: CASSQTGGNTEAFF.

The chain recombines TRBV21-1 with TRBJ2-1; the table calls TRBD1, which could not be checked here. TRBV21-1 is a listed pseudogene. This CDR3 region has 17 residues. The CDR3 nucleotides read TGTGCCAGCAGCAAAGTTCCACAGGGACAGCCTCACAATGAGCAGTTCTTC. Its translation: CASSKVPQGQPHNEQFF.

V and J are TRBV7-2 and TRBJ2-1; 8 bases match TRBD1. V gave up 1 base and J gave up 10 bases; unmatched junction bases: 3. This CDR3 is 13 amino acids long. Germline assignment: CDR1 SGHTA and CDR2 FQGNSA. This CDR3 reads CASSLGRDREQFF. The DNA for the CDR3 is TGTGCCAGCAGCTTAGGCCGGGACAGGGAGCAGTTCTTC.

DNA of the CDR3: TGTGCCTGGGACCGGGACAGTAACACCGGGGAGCTGTTTTTT. Translating it yields CAWDRDSNTGELFF. The chain employs TRBV30 and TRBJ2-2, with 7 bases lining up with TRBD1. The junction had 5 bases not matched to a gene; V was cut back by 5 bases and J by 2 bases. The CDR3 totals 14 residues. Germline CDR1 reads GTSNPN; CDR2 reads SVGIG (reference sequence).

This chain joins TRBV14 and TRBJ2-2; TRBD2 is a possible D gene (6 bases). Germline V lookup: CDR1 SGHDN, CDR2 FVKESK. The CDR3 runs to 15 residues. V lost 2 bases to trimming and J lost 5 bases, with 12 bases between them. This chain's CDR3 is CASSQWAGRTGELFF. The CDR3 region has the DNA TGTGCCAGCAGCCAATGGGCAGGGAGGACCGGGGAGCTGTTTTTT.

This clone was picked up one time. One junction end does not reproduce the germline sequence, and a read error may be involved. The genes are TRBV7-7 and TRBJ2-3; D is possibly TRBD2 (6 bases). The CDR3 runs 15 residues. The germline V gene encodes CDR1 SSHAT and CDR2 FNYEAQ (reference sequence). The CDR3 DNA follows: TGTGCTAGCAGCTTGTCCGGGACTGGGGCAGATACGCAGTATTTT. Translating it yields CASSLSGTGADTQYF. Complete variable domain (other parts from reference TRBV7-7 and TRBJ2-3): GAGVSQSPRYKVTKRGQDVTLRCDPISSHATLYWYQQALGQGPEFLTYFNYEAQPDKSGLPSDRFSAERPEGSISTLTIQRTEQRDSAMYRCASSLSGTGADTQYFGPGTRLTVL.

The V call is TRBV29-1, the J call TRBJ2-7, with 8 bases fitting TRBD1. CDR1 is SQVTM, CDR2 ANQGSEA, per germline. The CDR3 spans 11 residues. J was trimmed by 12 bases and V by 8 bases; bases with no gene match: 12. The CDR3 nucleotides are TGCAGCTGCGAGGGCAGGGGGCTCCGGTACTTC. Its translation is CSCEGRGLRYF.

V gene TRBV11-2 combines with J gene TRBJ2-7, with D hard to call. The CDR3 totals 12 residues. Per germline, CDR1 SGHAT and CDR2 FQNNGV. Trimming took 0 bases from V and 11 from J, leaving 11 bases between them. This chain's CDR3 is CASSLDLGREYF. CDR3 DNA sequence: TGTGCCAGCAGCTTAGATCTGGGAAGGGAGTACTTC. The entire variable domain, with the rest obtained from reference TRBV11-2 and TRBJ2-7, is as follows: EAGVAQSPRYKIIEKRQSVAFWCNPISGHATLYWYQQILGQGPKLLIQFQNNGVVDDSQLPKDRFSAERLKGVDSTLKIQPAKLEDSAVYLCASSLDLGREYFGPGTRLTVT.

The CDR3 region is CASSVGPDYRETQYF. CDR3 DNA: TGTGCCAGCAGCGTAGGCCCGGACTATAGAGAGACCCAGTACTTC. The chain links TRBV9 to TRBJ2-5; possibly TRBD2 for D (6 bases). This CDR3 spans 15 amino acids. V lost 0 bases to trimming and J lost 4 bases, with 13 bases between them. Germline assignment: CDR1 SGDLS and CDR2 YYNGEE. The whole variable domain, remainder taken from reference TRBV9 and TRBJ2-5, is DSGVTQTPKHLITATGQRVTLRCSPRSGDLSVYWYQQSLDQGLQFLIQYYNGEERAKGNILERFSAQQFPDLHSELNLSSLELGDSALYFCASSVGPDYRETQYFGPGTRLLVL.